This record covers a single TCR beta chain. The source of the sample is a study of CD8 T cells in Susac syndrome. An amount of RNA that ranged from about 0.45 to 1 ug was reverse transcribed with random hexamers. TCRdb itself ran the immunoSEQ multiplex PCR reads through MiXCR, one entry per CDR3 protein. Of some 150,000 distinct CDR3 sequences listed, around 94% were seen once; the top ten hold less than 0.095%. V was cut by 7 bases and J by 6 bases, with 12 bases left in between. The CDR3 covers 11 residues. Germline V lookup: CDR1 SQVTM, CDR2 ANQGSEA. The sample taken for sequencing was CD4+ T cells from PBMCs. This TCR derives from a human donor in good health. The chain combines TRBV29-1 with TRBJ1-2; D is uncertain. The CDR3 bases are TGCAGCGGGAAGGCCGGGGATGGCTACACCTTC. Protein sequence: CSGKAGDGYTF.